This TCR beta chain is from a study of Ad26.COV2.S vaccination and SARS-CoV-2 variants. Here immunoSEQ multiplex PCR was the method, and the copy in TCRdb shows in-frame clones only, minus some. The table shows about 350,000 clones, with 80% to 90% occurring only once. J lost 0 bases, V lost 1 base, and 14 bases had no gene match. CDR1 LGHNA and CDR2 YNFKEQ come from the germline V gene. This CDR3 region has 22 residues. The study, taken as a whole, reports: Vaccine and placebo recipients had similar non-spike TCR breadth.

For this clone: Its cognate antigen is unknown.

Treatment denoted: 15 to 20 received Ad26.COV2.S at low or high dose, single or two shots; 5 received placebo; per-sample allocation not given. Sampling took place 63 days after the first vaccine or placebo injection. Boston supplied an adult donor aged 18-55 years. The V gene is TRBV4-2, the J gene TRBJ2-6, with 11 bases identical to TRBD2. Specimen: peripheral blood, collected in a trial of Ad26.COV2.S vaccine versus placebo. The TCR was taken from a person aged 18 to 59 who received the Ad26.COV2.S COVID-19 vaccine or a placebo. The CDR3 loop is CASSQVDSRSSGRGSGANVLTF. For the CDR3, the DNA is TGTGCCAGCAGCCAAGTCGACTCCCGCAGTAGCGGGAGGGGCTCTGGGGCCAACGTCCTGACTTTC.